What follows are 5 T cell receptor beta chains derived from one specimen sequenced in a study of cytomegalovirus exposure and HLA in healthy donors. It was with 60 Vbeta and 13 Jbeta primers that the PCR ran. Measured with immunoSEQ multiplex PCR; TCRdb has only the in-frame clones, and not every one. This table holds 150,000 to 180,000 clones, roughly 82% found once. The sequencing input was PBMCs. These receptors were collected from a woman in her fifties or sixties in good health and CMV-seropositive.

This clone was detected only a few times. This chain uses TRBV29-1 with TRBJ2-7; tentatively, D is TRBD2 (6 bases). V was shortened by 4 bases and J by 5 bases, with 15 bases between the two germline ends. The CDR3 runs 13 residues. CDR1 and CDR2 from the germline V gene are SQVTM and ANQGSEA. CDR3 sequence reads: CSVGGWEDDEQYF. CDR3 coding DNA: TGCAGCGTTGGCGGGTGGGAGGATGACGAGCAGTACTTC.

V and J are TRBV7-9 and TRBJ1-1; D remains unclear. Germline values: CDR1 SEHNR, CDR2 FQNEAQ (reference sequence). Trimming took 3 bases from V and 5 from J, leaving 4 bases between them. This CDR3 is built from 11 residues. The CDR3 protein is CASSFTTEAFF. CDR3 bases: TGTGCCAGCAGCTTCACTACTGAAGCTTTCTTT.

The rearrangement joins TRBV2 to TRBJ1-3; D might be TRBD1 (6 bases). V was clipped by 0 bases and J by 2 bases, with 11 bases between them. Germline V gene sequence: CDR1 SNHLY, CDR2 FYNNEI. The length of the CDR3 is 16 residues. The CDR3 bases are TGTGCCAGCAGTGAAGCGAGCGGGGGGCCTGGAAACACCATATATTTT. As protein: CASSEASGGPGNTIYF.

V is TRBV9 and J is TRBJ2-4, with 7 bases matching TRBD1. After removal of 0 bases from V and 8 bases from J, the junction contained 8 bases not matched to a gene. Germline V gene sequence: CDR1 SGDLS, CDR2 YYNGEE. There are 15 residues in the CDR3. The CDR3 sequence: CASSVEGAPRDIQYF. CDR3 DNA sequence: TGTGCCAGCAGCGTAGAGGGGGCCCCAAGGGACATTCAGTACTTC.

The genes are TRBV7-9 and TRBJ2-2; 11 nucleotides match TRBD2. The V gene end was trimmed by 6 bases and the J gene end by 6 bases; junction bases not matched to a gene: 3. The CDR3 is 14 residues long. CDR1 and CDR2 (germline): SEHNR, FQNEAQ (reference sequence). The DNA of the CDR3 is TGTGCCAGCAGGCAGACTAGCGGGGCCGGGGAGCTGTTTTTT. Translation: CASRQTSGAGELFF.